The T cell receptor beta chain described here comes from a study of blood T cell repertoires in COVID-19. Only in-frame clones appear in the TCRdb table, and some are missing; sequencing was by immunoSEQ multiplex PCR. The table has about 160,000 clones, roughly 93% seen once. This CDR3 region has 10 residues. CDR1 is SNHLY, CDR2 FYNNEI, per germline. As concerns this clone: One end of the junction varies from germline; a read error may be responsible.

Sequenced sample: peripheral blood. The clonotype was recovered from a woman in her forties or fifties with acute or convalescent COVID-19. The chain links TRBV2 to TRBJ1-1; the D is unclear. CDR3 bases: TGTGCCAGCAGTGACAGTGAACCTTTCTTT. It codes for CASSDSEPFF.